This is a list of T cell receptor beta chains from one sample in a study of blood T cell repertoires in COVID-19. Libraries were prepared by immunoSEQ multiplex PCR; TCRdb keeps only in-frame clonotypes and omits some of them. The table shows 200,000 to 300,000 clones, with 88% occurring only once. Sequenced material: PBMCs or T cells enriched from blood (not recorded which). The receptors originated from a woman between 40 and 55 years old with acute COVID-19. Both conserved end residues are part of each CDR3. Each record gives: clone size, D gene, V gene, J gene, CDR3 DNA, CDR3 protein. A D gene is named only where the DNA matches it firmly. Only some rows state a clone size, as once, few, many or a class for expanded clones.

>-|-|TRBV9|TRBJ1-4
TGTGCCAGCAGCGTAGGGCTACAGGAAAATGAAAAACTGTTTTTT
CASSVGLQENEKLFF
>-|TRBD2|TRBV7-2|TRBJ2-7
TGTGCCAGCAGCTTGTCCACGGGAGGGCCGTACGAGCAGTACTTC
CASSLSTGGPYEQYF
>few|-|TRBV18|TRBJ1-5
TGTGCCAGCTCATACACAGGGATAAATCAGCCCCAGCATTTT
CASSYTGINQPQHF
>-|TRBD2|TRBV3-1/TRBV3-2|TRBJ2-1
TGTGCCAGCAGCCCTACTAGCGGTTCCTACAATGAGCAGTTCTTC
CASSPTSGSYNEQFF
>-|-|TRBV11-2|TRBJ2-3
TGTGCCAGCAGCTTAGAACTCGGGTCAGATACGCAGTATTTT
CASSLELGSDTQYF
>-|TRBD2|TRBV7-8|TRBJ2-1
TGTGCCAGCAGCTTAGGTTCGCTAGCGGGAGTTTATGAGCAGTTCTTC
CASSLGSLAGVYEQFF
>-|TRBD1|TRBV2|TRBJ1-1
TGTGCCAGCAGCTACAGGGGTAACACTGAAGCTTTCTTT
CASSYRGNTEAFF
>once|-|TRBV6-5|TRBJ1-1
TGTGCCAGCAGTTACCTGGGAGCAGCTTTCTTT
CASSYLGAAFF
>-|-|TRBV19|TRBJ1-6
TGTGCCAGTAACCAGGGGAACAATTCACCCCTCCACTTT
CASNQGNNSPLHF
>-|-|TRBV7-8|TRBJ2-1
TGTGCCAGCAGCCCCCAAACAGGTAGTTCCTACTACAATGAGCAGTTCTTC
CASSPQTGSSYYNEQFF
>-|-|TRBV19|TRBJ2-5
TGTGCCAGTAGTATGCACAGGTGGGCCCAAGAGACCCAGTACTTC
CASSMHRWAQETQYF
>-|-|TRBV5-1|TRBJ1-3
TGCGCCAGCAGCTTGCAGGGGACCGGAAACACCATATATTTT
CASSLQGTGNTIYF
>-|-|TRBV10-2|TRBJ2-1
TGCGCCAGCTTTGGACTACGGGGGAGCTCCTACAATGAGCAGTTCTTC
CASFGLRGSSYNEQFF
>-|TRBD2|TRBV5-6|TRBJ2-1
TGTGCCAGCAGCGCCAGACTAGCGGGAGTCTACAATGAGCAGTTCTTC
CASSARLAGVYNEQFF
>-|TRBD1|TRBV5-1|TRBJ1-2
TGCGCCAGCAGCTTCCAGGGACAGGGGGCGGATGGCTACACCTTC
CASSFQGQGADGYTF
>-|TRBD2|TRBV6-1|TRBJ2-1
TGTGCCAGCAGTGACCTTAGCGGGAGAGGTTACAATGAGCAGTTCTTC
CASSDLSGRGYNEQFF
>-|TRBD2|TRBV5-4|TRBJ2-5
TGTGCCAGCAGCCTGGGACTAGGAGAGACCCAGTACTTC
CASSLGLGETQYF
>-|TRBD1|TRBV27|TRBJ2-7
TGTGCCAGCAGGCCGGGACAGCTATCCTACGAGCAGTACTTC
CASRPGQLSYEQYF
>-|-|TRBV9|TRBJ2-5
TGTGCCAGCAGTGTTGGAGGGGGCGGAGAGACCCAGTACTTC
CASSVGGGGETQYF
>-|-|TRBV12-3/TRBV12-4|TRBJ1-2
TGTGCCAGCAGTAACAGGACTAACTATGGCTACACCTTC
CASSNRTNYGYTF
>-|-|TRBV5-1|TRBJ2-5
TGCGCCAGCAGCTTGGTAACAGACCAAGAGACCCAGTACTTC
CASSLVTDQETQYF
>-|-|TRBV28|TRBJ1-5
TGTGCCAGTTCTCCTGCGTTTAATAGCAATCAGCCCCAGCATTTT
CASSPAFNSNQPQHF
>-|-|TRBV6-6|TRBJ2-7
TGTGCCAGCAGTCTCGACAAGTACGAGCAGTACTTC
CASSLDKYEQYF
>-|TRBD2|TRBV30|TRBJ2-1
TGTGCCTGGAGAAGAGCGGGAGGTCGGTTTTACAATGAGCAGTTCTTC
CAWRRAGGRFYNEQFF
>-|TRBD2|TRBV14|TRBJ2-1
TGTGCCAGCAGCCAACTAGCGGGAGGCTACAATGAGCAGTTCTTC
CASSQLAGGYNEQFF
>-|-|TRBV18|TRBJ2-7
TGTGCCAGCTCACCTCAAAAGGGAGACTACGAGCAGTACTTC
CASSPQKGDYEQYF
>-|TRBD1|TRBV28|TRBJ2-5
TGTGCCAGCAGTTCCCCAAAGACAGGGGTCCAAGAGACCCAGTACTTC
CASSSPKTGVQETQYF
>-|-|TRBV28|TRBJ1-3
TGTGCCAGCAGCCTCCCGGGTGGAGGAGGGCTCGCTGGAAACACCATATATTTT
CASSLPGGGGLAGNTIYF
>-|-|TRBV30|TRBJ1-5
TGTGCCTGGAGTAGGCAGGGAGGACAGCCCCAGCATTTT
CAWSRQGGQPQHF
>-|-|TRBV7-2|TRBJ2-3
TGTGCCAGCAGCTTATTAGACGGGGTCACAGATACGCAGTATTTT
CASSLLDGVTDTQYF
>once|-|TRBV28|TRBJ1-2
TGTGCCAGCAGTTTTCCTCCCGCGCCAGTGACAGCAGTAAACTATGGCTACACCTTC
CASSFPPAPVTAVNYGYTF
>-|-|TRBV7-2|TRBJ2-3
TGTGCCAGCAGCTCAGGAGGTTTGCGGTCAGATACGCAGTATTTT
CASSSGGLRSDTQYF
>-|-|TRBV28|TRBJ2-3
TGTGCCAGCAGTTTCAGAAGACTAAGCACAGATACGCAGTATTTT
CASSFRRLSTDTQYF
>-|-|TRBV7-9|TRBJ1-6
TGTGCCAGCAGCACAACGGGGGTTAATTCACCCCTCCACTTT
CASSTTGVNSPLHF
>-|-|TRBV19|TRBJ1-5
TGTGCCAGTATACGGCAGGGTCGTATGAGCAATCAGCCCCAGCATTTT
CASIRQGRMSNQPQHF
>few|TRBD1|TRBV28|TRBJ1-6
TGTGCCAGCAGTCCCCAAGGACAGGGTGGGCCAAATTCACCCCTCCACTTT
CASSPQGQGGPNSPLHF
>many|TRBD1|TRBV29-1|TRBJ2-2
TGCAGCGTTAAGACAGGGACCGGGGAGCTGTTTTTT
CSVKTGTGELFF
>-|-|TRBV7-8|TRBJ1-1
TGTGCCAGCAGCTTAACGTTAGTTGAGAGCACTGAAGCTTTCTTT
CASSLTLVESTEAFF
>-|-|TRBV7-2|TRBJ1-1
TGTGCCAGCAGTCCTATTGGGCTTCCGAACACTGAAGCTTTCTTT
CASSPIGLPNTEAFF
>-|TRBD2|TRBV7-9|TRBJ2-1
TGTGCCAGCAGCTTAGGCGGGGGGGATGAGCAGTTCTTC
CASSLGGGDEQFF
>-|-|TRBV24-1|TRBJ1-5
TGTGCCACCAGTTCGGGGTTTCAGCCCCAGCATTTT
CATSSGFQPQHF
>-|-|TRBV28|TRBJ2-7
TGTGCCAGCAGTTTGTCCGACTGGGTTTGGTACTTC
CASSLSDWVWYF
>-|TRBD1|TRBV2|TRBJ1-6
TGTGCCAGCTTGTCACAGGGGGCAAATTCACCCCTCCACTTT
CASLSQGANSPLHF
>few|-|TRBV7-3|TRBJ1-6
TGTGCCAGCAGCTTAAGACAGGAAGATCACTATAATTCACCCCTCCACTTT
CASSLRQEDHYNSPLHF
>-|-|TRBV19|TRBJ1-2
TGTGCCAGTAGTATAGGCCTACAGGGTGGGAACTATGGCTACACCTTC
CASSIGLQGGNYGYTF
>-|-|TRBV2|TRBJ1-2
TGTGCCAGCAGTGACGGGTTTTCATTTCGTGGCTACACCTTC
CASSDGFSFRGYTF
>-|-|TRBV7-9|TRBJ1-4
TGTGCCAGCAGCTACCTTGGGGGGGCTAGGGAAAAACTGTTTTTT
CASSYLGGAREKLFF
>once|TRBD1|TRBV18|TRBJ2-1
TGTGCCAGCTCACCGCAGACAGGGAGCAATGAGCAGTTCTTC
CASSPQTGSNEQFF
>-|TRBD2|TRBV9|TRBJ2-2
TGTGCCAGCAGCGTAGGACTAGCGGACACCGGGGAGCTGTTTTTT
CASSVGLADTGELFF
>-|TRBD1|TRBV18|TRBJ1-1
TGTGCCAGCTCAGGGACAGTCACTGAAGCTTTCTTT
CASSGTVTEAFF